One and the same sample provided the 10 T cell receptor beta chains below, sequenced in a study of T cells in Graves' hyperthyroidism and ophthalmopathy. Amplification of TCR beta CDR3 regions used RNA as the template. The HTBI primer set served for first-round RT-PCR of the TCR CDR3. MiXCR, applied by TCRdb to the multiplex PCR reads, yields one record per CDR3 protein. The repertoire holds a few hundred thousand distinct CDR3 sequences, with around 16% as singletons. Input material: blood. These receptors were collected from a woman in her thirties with Graves' hyperthyroidism.

The chain combines TRBV3-1 with TRBJ2-1; a possible D gene is TRBD2 (5 bases). CDR1 and CDR2 from the germline V gene are LGHDT and YNNKEL (reference sequence). The CDR3 covers 14 residues. V shed 5 bases and J shed 4 bases, with 12 bases lying between them. The CDR3 loop reads CASSELEGYNEQFF. Here the CDR3 DNA reads TGTGCCAGCAGCGAACTCGAGGGATACAATGAGCAGTTCTTC.

The chain is built from TRBV4-2 and TRBJ2-3; D gene uncertain. The germline CDR1 and CDR2 sequences are LGHNA and YNFKEQ. V gave up 1 base and J gave up 0 bases, with 20 bases separating them. The CDR3 length is 19 residues. The DNA for the CDR3 is TGTGCCAGCAGCCAAGTAACCCGGAACAACTCGGACAGCACAGATACGCAGTATTTT. Its protein is CASSQVTRNNSDSTDTQYF.

The chain joins TRBV4-2 to TRBJ2-3, with 9 bases identical to TRBD2. The CDR3 consists of 17 residues. Trimming at V came to 5 bases and at J to 8 bases, leaving 17 bases not matched to a gene. The germline V gene encodes CDR1 LGHNA and CDR2 YNFKEQ. The DNA for the CDR3 is TGTGCCAGCAGCAGTTTGGGCGGGAGGGCTAACGTAGGTACGCAGTATTTT. As protein: CASSSLGGRANVGTQYF.

The CDR3 is CATSEGPAGGTLYEQYF. The CDR3, as DNA: TGTGCCACCAGTGAAGGCCCAGCGGGAGGCACTCTCTACGAGCAGTACTTC. The rearrangement links TRBV24-1 to TRBJ2-7; 9 bases line up with TRBD2. Germline assignment: CDR1 KGHDR and CDR2 SFDVKD. V lost 4 bases to trimming and J lost 3 bases; unmatched junction nucleotides: 12. This CDR3 has 17 amino acids.

The rearrangement joins TRBV7-2 to TRBJ2-3, with TRBD2 as a possible D gene (5 bases). In germline, CDR1 is SGHTA, CDR2 FQGNSA. V was pared by 4 bases and J by 7 bases, with 18 bases between. The CDR3 extends over 15 amino acids. The CDR3 loop is CASSSATSLENTQYF. Written as DNA, the CDR3 is TGTGCCAGCAGCTCGGCGACCTCACTAGAAAATACGCAGTATTTT.

This clonotype was counted between two and nine times. The genes are TRBV27 and TRBJ2-1; D might be TRBD1 (6 bases). V was cut by 3 bases and J by 0 bases, with 9 bases left in between. The CDR3 covers 15 residues. Germline-derived CDR1 and CDR2 are MNHEY and SMNVEV (reference sequence). The CDR3 region is CASSFSDSSYNEQFF. DNA of the CDR3: TGTGCCAGCAGTTTCTCGGACAGCTCCTACAATGAGCAGTTCTTC.

This clonotype was recorded at least ten times. The genes are TRBV6-6 and TRBJ2-1; D remains ambiguous. The CDR3 spans 12 residues. With 0 bases removed from V and 6 bases from J, the gap between germline ends came to 3 bases. The germline CDR1 and CDR2 sequences are MNHNY and SVGAGI (reference sequence). CDR3 DNA: TGTGCCAGCAGTTACTCGACCAATGAGCAGTTCTTC. Translating gives CASSYSTNEQFF.

The rearrangement links TRBV20-1 to TRBJ2-2, with D possibly matching TRBD2 (5 bases). Trimming pared 3 bases from V and 5 bases from J, leaving 10 bases between. This CDR3 has 13 residues. CDR1 and CDR2 (germline): DFQATT, SNEGSKA (reference sequence). The CDR3 DNA follows: TGCAGTGCTAGTAAACGGAGGACCGGGGAGCTGTTTTTT. It encodes CSASKRRTGELFF.

This clonotype was found a few times. This chain uses TRBV6-4 with TRBJ2-1; 8 bases match TRBD2. Per the germline V gene, CDR1 is MRHNA and CDR2 is SNTAGT. The CDR3 consists of 16 residues. V was pared by 2 bases and J by 4 bases, with 7 bases of the junction left unmatched. CDR3 sequence: CASSDQAGVSYNEQFF. The CDR3 DNA is TGTGCCAGCAGTGACCAAGCGGGAGTGTCTTACAATGAGCAGTTCTTC.

This clonotype occurred many times. The chain combines TRBV6-2 or TRBV6-3 with TRBJ2-1; no definite D call. This CDR3 spans 13 amino acids. Germline V gives CDR1 MNHEY, CDR2 SVGEGT. V was shortened by 5 bases and J by 8 bases, with 13 bases between the two germline ends. Written as DNA, the CDR3 is TGTGCCAGCAGTGATAGGCCAAGAGATGAGCAGTTCTTC. Translation: CASSDRPRDEQFF.